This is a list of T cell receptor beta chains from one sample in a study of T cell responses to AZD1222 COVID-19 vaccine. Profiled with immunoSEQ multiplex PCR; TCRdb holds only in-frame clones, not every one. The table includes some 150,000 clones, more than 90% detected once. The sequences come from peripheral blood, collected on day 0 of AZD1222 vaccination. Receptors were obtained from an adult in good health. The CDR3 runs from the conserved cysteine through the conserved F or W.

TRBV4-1 CASSHIRQSPNEKLFF
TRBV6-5 CASSYSREIGNQPQHF
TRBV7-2 CASSWGQGMAFF
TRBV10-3 CAISDRMGTEAFF
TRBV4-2 CASSPAPGTGNQPQHF
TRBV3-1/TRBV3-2 CASSQESLAGVPGEQFF
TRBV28 CASMIAGGTDTQYF
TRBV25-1 CASSEYSGSRTGFYGYTF
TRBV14 CASRETDGYTF
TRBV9 CASSASGTWLYEQYF
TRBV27 CASSAQGHYTF
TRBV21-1 CASSKSLVGDEQYF